This T cell receptor (beta chain) is drawn from a study of T cell responses to AZD1222 COVID-19 vaccine. Regarding the study as a whole: Most donors were white British, females outnumbered males, and clonal diversity was possibly underestimated. Spike regions recognized by vaccine-associated CD4 TCRs spanned the protein, led by 160-218 and 743-854. Targeting of unmutated variant regions was reportedly seen in nearly half of spike-specific TCRs. Sampled repertoires all dated from after the peak T cell response.

Libraries were prepared by immunoSEQ multiplex PCR; TCRdb keeps only in-frame clonotypes and omits some of them. This table holds some 130,000 clones, about 91% found once. Of note for this clone: Its antigen is as yet unknown.

The receptor was derived from an adult in good health. Sample: peripheral blood, taken on day 0 of AZD1222 vaccination.

CDR3: CASSLRVTGELFF. The DNA of the CDR3 is TGTGCCAGCAGTTTGAGGGTTACCGGGGAGCTGTTTTTT. The V gene is TRBV7-8, the J gene TRBJ2-2; a possible D gene is TRBD2 (5 bases). The CDR3 runs to 13 residues. V shed 6 bases and J shed 5 bases, with 10 bases lying between them. CDR1 SGHVS and CDR2 FQNEAQ come from the germline V gene. The entire variable domain, with the rest obtained from reference TRBV7-8 and TRBJ2-2, is as follows: GAGVSQSPRYKVAKRGQDVALRCDPISGHVSLFWYQQALGQGPEFLTYFQNEAQLDKSGLPSDRFFAERPEGSVSTLKIQRTQQEDSAVYLCASSLRVTGELFFGEGSRLTVL.